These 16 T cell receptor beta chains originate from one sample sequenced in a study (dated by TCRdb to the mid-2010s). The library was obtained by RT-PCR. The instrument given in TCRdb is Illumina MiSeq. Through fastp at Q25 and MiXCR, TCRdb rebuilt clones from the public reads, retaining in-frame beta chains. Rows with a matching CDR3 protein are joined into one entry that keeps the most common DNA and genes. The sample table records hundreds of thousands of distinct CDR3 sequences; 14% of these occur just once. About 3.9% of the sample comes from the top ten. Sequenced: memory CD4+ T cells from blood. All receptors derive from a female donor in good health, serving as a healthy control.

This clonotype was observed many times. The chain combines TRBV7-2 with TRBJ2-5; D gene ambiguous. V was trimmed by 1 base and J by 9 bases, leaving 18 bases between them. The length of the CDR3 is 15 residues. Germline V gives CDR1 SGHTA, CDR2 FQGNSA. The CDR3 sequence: CASSLEGQPKRPQYF. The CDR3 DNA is TGTGCCAGCAGCTTAGAAGGGCAGCCCAAGAGACCCCAGTACTTC.

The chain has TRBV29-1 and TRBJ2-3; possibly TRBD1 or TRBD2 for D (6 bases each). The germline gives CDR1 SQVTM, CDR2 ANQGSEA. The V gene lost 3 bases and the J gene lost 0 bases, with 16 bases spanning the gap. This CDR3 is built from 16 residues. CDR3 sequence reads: CSVEREGGISTDTQYF. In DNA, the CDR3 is TGCAGCGTTGAGAGGGAAGGGGGGATTAGCACAGATACGCAGTATTTT.

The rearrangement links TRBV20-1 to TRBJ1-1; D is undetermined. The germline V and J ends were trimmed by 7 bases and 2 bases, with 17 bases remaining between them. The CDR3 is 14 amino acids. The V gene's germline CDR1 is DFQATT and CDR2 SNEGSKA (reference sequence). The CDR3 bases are TGCAGTGGGGGAGATAACGTCAGAAACACTGAAGCTTTCTTT. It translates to CSGGDNVRNTEAFF.

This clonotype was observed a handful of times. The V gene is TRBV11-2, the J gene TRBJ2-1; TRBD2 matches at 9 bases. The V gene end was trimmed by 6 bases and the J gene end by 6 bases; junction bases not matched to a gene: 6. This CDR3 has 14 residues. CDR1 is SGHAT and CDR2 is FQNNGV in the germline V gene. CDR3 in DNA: TGTGCCAGCAGATCCAGCGGGAGGAGCAATGAGCAGTTCTTC. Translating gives CASRSSGRSNEQFF.

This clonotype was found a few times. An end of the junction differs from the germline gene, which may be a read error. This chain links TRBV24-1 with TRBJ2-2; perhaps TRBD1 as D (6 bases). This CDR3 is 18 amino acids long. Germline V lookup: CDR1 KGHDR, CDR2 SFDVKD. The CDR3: CATSDPTPGQGNAGELFF. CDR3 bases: TGTGCCACCAGTGACCCGACTCCGGGACAAGGGAACGCCGGGGAGCTGTTTTTT.

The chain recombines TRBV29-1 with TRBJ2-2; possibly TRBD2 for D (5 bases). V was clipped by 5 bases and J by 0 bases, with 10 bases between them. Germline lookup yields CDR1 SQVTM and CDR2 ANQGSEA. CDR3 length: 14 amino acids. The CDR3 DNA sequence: TGCAGCGTTCACCTCGGGACGAACACCGGGGAGCTGTTTTTT. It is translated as CSVHLGTNTGELFF.

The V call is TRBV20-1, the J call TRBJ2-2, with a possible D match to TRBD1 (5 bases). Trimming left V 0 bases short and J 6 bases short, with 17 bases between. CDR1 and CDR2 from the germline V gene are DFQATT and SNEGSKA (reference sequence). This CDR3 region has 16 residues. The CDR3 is CSARDHLGPRAGELFF. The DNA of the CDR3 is TGCAGTGCTAGAGATCATTTGGGGCCCCGGGCCGGGGAGCTGTTTTTT.

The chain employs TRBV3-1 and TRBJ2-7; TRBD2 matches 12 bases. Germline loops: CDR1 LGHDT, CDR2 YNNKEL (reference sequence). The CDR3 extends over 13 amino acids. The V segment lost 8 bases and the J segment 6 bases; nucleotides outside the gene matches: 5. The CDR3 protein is CASSRTSGVEQYF. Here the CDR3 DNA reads TGTGCCAGCTCCCGGACTAGCGGGGTCGAGCAGTACTTC.

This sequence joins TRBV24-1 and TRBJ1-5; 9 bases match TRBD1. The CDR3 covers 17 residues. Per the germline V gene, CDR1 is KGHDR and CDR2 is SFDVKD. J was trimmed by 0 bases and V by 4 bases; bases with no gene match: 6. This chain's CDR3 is CATSEADRGGSNQPQHF. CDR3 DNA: TGTGCCACCAGTGAAGCCGACAGGGGGGGTAGCAATCAGCCCCAGCATTTT.

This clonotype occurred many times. CDR3 in amino acids: CASSKAEGVRNEQFF. CDR3 nucleotides: TGTGCCAGCAGTAAGGCAGAGGGGGTGCGGAATGAGCAGTTCTTC. V usage is TRBV6-5 and J usage is TRBJ2-1; a possible D gene is TRBD1 (6 bases). V dropped 5 bases and J dropped 7 bases, with 18 bases sitting between them. This CDR3 region has 15 residues. The germline V gene has CDR1 MNHEY and CDR2 SVGAGI.

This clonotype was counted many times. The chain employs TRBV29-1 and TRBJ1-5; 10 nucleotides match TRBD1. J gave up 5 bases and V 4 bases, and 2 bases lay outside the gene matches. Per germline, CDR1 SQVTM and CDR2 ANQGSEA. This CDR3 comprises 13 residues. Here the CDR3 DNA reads TGCAGCGTTGCCGGGACAGGGGATCAGCCCCAGCATTTT. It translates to CSVAGTGDQPQHF.

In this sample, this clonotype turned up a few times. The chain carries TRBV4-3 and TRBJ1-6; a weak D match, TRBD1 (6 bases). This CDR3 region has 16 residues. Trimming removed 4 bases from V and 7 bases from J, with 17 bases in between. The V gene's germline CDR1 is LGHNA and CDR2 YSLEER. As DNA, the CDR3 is TGCGCCAGCAGCCCAGCTTTAGGGGGAAGAAATTCACCCCTCCACTTT. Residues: CASSPALGGRNSPLHF.

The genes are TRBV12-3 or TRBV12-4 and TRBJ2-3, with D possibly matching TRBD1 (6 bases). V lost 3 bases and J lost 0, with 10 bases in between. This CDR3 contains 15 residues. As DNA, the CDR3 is TGTGCCAGCAGTTTTTGGCAGGGGAGCACAGATACGCAGTATTTT. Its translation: CASSFWQGSTDTQYF.

This CDR3 is CASRGGGRGNYGYTF. CDR3 coding DNA: TGTGCCAGCAGGGGGGGAGGACGAGGGAACTATGGCTACACCTTC. This chain joins TRBV12-3 or TRBV12-4 and TRBJ1-2; perhaps TRBD1 as D (5 bases). V was trimmed by 6 bases and J by 2 bases, leaving 16 bases between them. The CDR3 has 15 residues.

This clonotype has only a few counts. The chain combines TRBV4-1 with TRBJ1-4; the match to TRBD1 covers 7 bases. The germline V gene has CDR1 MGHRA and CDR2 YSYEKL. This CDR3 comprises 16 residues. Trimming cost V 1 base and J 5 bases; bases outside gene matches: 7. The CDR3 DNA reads TGCGCCAGCAGCCAAGTCCGGGACAGTGGGAATGAAAAACTGTTTTTT. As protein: CASSQVRDSGNEKLFF.

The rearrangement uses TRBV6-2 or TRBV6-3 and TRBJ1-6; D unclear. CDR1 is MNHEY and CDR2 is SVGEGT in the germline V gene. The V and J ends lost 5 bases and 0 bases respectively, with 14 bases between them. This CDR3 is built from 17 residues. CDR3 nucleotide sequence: TGTGCCAGCAGTAATCCTCGGACGGACTCCTATAATTCACCCCTCCACTTT. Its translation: CASSNPRTDSYNSPLHF.